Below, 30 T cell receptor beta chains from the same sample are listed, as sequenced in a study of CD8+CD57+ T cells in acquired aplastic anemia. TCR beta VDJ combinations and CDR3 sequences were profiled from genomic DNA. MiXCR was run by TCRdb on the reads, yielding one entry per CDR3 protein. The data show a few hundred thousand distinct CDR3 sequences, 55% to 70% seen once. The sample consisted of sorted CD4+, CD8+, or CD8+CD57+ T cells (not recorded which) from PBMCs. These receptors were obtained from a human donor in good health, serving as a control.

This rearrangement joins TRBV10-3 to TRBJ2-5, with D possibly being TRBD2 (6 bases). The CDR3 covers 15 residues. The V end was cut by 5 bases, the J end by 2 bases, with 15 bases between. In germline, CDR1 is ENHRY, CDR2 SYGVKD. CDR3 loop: CAISYPTSGQETQYF. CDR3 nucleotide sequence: TGTGCCATCAGTTACCCGACGAGCGGGCAAGAGACCCAGTACTTC.

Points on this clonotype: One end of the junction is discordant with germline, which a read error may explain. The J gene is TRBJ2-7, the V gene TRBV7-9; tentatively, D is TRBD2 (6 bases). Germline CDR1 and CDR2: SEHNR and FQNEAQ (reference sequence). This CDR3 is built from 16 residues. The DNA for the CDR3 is TGTGCCAGCAGCCCGCGGGAACTCGGTAGCAATTCACCCCTCCACTTC. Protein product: CASSPRELGSNSPLHF. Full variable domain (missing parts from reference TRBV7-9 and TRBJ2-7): DTGVSQNPRHKITKRGQNVTFRCDPISEHNRLYWYRQTLGQGPEFLTYFQNEAQLEKSRLLSDRFSAERPKGSFSTLEIQRTEQGDSAMYLCASSPRELGSNSPLHFGPGTRLTVT.

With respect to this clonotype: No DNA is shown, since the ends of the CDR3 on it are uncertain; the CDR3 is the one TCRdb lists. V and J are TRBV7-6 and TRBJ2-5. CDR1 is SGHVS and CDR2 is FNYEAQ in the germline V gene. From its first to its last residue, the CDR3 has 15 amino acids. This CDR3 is CASSPNDETQYFGYF.

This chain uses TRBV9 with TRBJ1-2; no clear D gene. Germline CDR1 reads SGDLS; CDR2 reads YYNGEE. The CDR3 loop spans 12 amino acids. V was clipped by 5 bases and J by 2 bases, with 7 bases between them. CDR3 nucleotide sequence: TGTGCCAGCAGTGTGGGAAACTATGGCTACACCTTC. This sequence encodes CASSVGNYGYTF. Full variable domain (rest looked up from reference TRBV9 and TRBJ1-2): DSGVTQTPKHLITATGQRVTLRCSPRSGDLSVYWYQQSLDQGLQFLIQYYNGEERAKGNILERFSAQQFPDLHSELNLSSLELGDSALYFCASSVGNYGYTFGSGTRLTVV.

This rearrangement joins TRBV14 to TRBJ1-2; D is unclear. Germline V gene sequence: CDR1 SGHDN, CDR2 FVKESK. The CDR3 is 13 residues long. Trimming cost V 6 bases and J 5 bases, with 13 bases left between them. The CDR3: CASSRGLKYGYTF. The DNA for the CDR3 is TGTGCCAGCAGTCGAGGACTTAAGTATGGCTACACCTTC.

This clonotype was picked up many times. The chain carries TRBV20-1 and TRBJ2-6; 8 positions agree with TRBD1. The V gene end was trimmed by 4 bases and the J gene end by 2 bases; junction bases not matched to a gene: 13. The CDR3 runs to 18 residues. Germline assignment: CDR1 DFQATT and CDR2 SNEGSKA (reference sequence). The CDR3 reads CSAIGQGTYAPGANVLTF. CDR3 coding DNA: TGCAGTGCTATCGGACAGGGTACTTACGCGCCTGGGGCCAACGTCCTGACTTTC.

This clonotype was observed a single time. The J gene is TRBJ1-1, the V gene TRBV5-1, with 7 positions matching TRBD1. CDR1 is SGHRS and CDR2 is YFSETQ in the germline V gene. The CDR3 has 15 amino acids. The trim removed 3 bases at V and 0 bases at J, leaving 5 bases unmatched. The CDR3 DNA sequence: TGCGCCAGCAGCTCACAGGGACAGATGAACACTGAAGCTTTCTTT. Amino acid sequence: CASSSQGQMNTEAFF.

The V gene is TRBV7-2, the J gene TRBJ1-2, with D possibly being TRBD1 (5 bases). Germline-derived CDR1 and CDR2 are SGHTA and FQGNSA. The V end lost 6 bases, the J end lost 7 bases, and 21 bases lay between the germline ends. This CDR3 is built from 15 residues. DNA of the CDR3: TGTGCCAGCAGTGAGTTTGGGGCGGGATCTGCTGGCTACACCTTC. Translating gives CASSEFGAGSAGYTF.

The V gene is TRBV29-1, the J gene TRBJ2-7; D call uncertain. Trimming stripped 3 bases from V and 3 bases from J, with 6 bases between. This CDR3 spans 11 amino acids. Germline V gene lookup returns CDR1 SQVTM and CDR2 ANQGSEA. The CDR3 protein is CSVDFSYEQYV. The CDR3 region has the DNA TGCAGCGTTGACTTCAGCTACGAGCAGTACGTC.

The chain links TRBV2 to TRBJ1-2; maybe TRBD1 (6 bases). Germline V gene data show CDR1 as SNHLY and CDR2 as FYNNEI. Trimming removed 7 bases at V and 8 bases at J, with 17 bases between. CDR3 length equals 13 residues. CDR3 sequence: CASTEQGEGGYTF. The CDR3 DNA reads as TGTGCCAGCACGGAACAGGGTGAGGGCGGCTACACCTTC.

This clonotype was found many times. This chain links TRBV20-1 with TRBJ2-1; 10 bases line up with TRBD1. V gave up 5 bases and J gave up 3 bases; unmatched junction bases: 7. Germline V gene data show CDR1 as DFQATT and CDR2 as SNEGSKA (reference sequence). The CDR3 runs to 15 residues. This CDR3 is CSAPPTGGVYNEQFF. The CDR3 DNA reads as TGCAGTGCTCCTCCGACAGGGGGCGTCTACAATGAGCAGTTCTTC.

The CDR3 spells CASSLLRGKDYGYTF. CDR3 coding DNA: TGTGCCAGCAGCTTACTTCGGGGTAAGGACTATGGCTACACCTTC. This chain joins TRBV11-1 and TRBJ1-2; D gene unclear. Trimming removed 2 bases from V and 3 bases from J, with 13 bases in between. Germline V gene sequence: CDR1 SGHAT, CDR2 FQDESV (reference sequence). CDR3 length: 15 amino acids.

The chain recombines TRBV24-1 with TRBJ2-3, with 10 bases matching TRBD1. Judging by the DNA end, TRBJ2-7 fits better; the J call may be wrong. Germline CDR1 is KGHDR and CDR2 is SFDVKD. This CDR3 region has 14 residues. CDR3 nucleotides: TGTGCCATCAGCGGAGGGACAGGGGATGAGGAGCAGTACTTC. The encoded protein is CAISGGTGDEEQYF.

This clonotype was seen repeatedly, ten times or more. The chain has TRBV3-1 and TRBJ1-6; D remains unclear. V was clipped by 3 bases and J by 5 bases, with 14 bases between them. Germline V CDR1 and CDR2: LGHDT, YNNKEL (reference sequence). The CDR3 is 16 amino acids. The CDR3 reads CASSQLLGGNNSPLHF. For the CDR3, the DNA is TGTGCCAGCAGCCAGCTTCTGGGAGGGAATAATTCACCCCTCCACTTT.

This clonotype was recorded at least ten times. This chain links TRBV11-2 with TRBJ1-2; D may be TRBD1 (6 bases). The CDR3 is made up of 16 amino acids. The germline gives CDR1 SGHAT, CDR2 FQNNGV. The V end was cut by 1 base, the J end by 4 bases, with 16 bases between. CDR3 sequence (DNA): TGTGCCAGCAGCTTAGGGGGAGGGGGGCGCTTCTATGGCTACACCTTC. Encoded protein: CASSLGGGGRFYGYTF.

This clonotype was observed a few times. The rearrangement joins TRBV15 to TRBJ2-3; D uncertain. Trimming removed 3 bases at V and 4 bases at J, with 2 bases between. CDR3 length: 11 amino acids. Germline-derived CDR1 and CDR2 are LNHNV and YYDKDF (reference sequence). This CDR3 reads CATSRADTQYF. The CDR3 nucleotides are TGTGCCACCAGCAGGGCAGATACGCAGTATTTT.

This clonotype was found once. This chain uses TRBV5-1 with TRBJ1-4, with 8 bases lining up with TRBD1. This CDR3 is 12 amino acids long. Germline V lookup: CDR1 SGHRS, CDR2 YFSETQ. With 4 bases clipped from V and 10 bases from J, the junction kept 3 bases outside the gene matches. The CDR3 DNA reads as TGCGCCAGCAGCGTTGACAGGGGAAAACTGTTTTTT. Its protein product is CASSVDRGKLFF.

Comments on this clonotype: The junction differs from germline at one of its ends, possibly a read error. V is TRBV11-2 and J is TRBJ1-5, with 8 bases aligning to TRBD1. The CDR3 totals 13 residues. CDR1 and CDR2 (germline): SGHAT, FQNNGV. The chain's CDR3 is CPSGQGPNQPQHF. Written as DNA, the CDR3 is TGCCCCAGCGGACAGGGTCCTAATCAGCCCCAGCATTTT.

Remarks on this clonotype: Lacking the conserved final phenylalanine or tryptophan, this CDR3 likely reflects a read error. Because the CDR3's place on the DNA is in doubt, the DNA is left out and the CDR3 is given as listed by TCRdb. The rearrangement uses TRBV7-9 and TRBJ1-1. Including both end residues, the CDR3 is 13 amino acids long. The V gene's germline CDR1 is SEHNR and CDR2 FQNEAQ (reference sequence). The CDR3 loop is CASSLDVDGYTFV.

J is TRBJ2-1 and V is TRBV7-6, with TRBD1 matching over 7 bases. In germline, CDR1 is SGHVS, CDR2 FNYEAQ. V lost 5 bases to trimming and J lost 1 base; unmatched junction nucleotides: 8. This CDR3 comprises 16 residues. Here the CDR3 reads CASSPQTGRSYNEQFF. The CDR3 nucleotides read TGTGCCAGCAGCCCCCAGACAGGGCGATCCTACAATGAGCAGTTCTTC. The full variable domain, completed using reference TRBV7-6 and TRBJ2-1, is GAGVSQSPRYKVTKRGQDVALRCDPISGHVSLYWYRQALGQGPEFLTYFNYEAQQDKSGLPNDRFSAERPEGSISTLTIQRTEQRDSAMYRCASSPQTGRSYNEQFFGPGTRLTVL.

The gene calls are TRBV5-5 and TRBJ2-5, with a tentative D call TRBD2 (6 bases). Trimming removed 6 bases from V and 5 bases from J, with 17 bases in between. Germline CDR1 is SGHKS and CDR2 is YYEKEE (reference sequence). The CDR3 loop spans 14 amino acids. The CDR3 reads CASTPWTKGETQYF. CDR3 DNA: TGTGCCAGCACCCCTTGGACTAAGGGGGAGACCCAGTACTTC.

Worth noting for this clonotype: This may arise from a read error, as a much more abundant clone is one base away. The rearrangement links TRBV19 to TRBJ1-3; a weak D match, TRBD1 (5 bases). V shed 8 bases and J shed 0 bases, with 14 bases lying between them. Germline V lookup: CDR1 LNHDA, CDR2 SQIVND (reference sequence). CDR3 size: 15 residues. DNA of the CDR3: TGTGCCAGTGGCAGGACACGAGTCTCTGGAAACACCATATATTTT. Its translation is CASGRTRVSGNTIYF.

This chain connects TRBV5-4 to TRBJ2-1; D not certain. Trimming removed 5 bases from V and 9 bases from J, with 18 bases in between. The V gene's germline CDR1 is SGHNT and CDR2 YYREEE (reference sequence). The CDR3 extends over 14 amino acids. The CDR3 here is CASSRPRATGEQFF. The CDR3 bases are TGTGCCAGCAGTCGACCCCGGGCTACGGGTGAGCAGTTCTTC.

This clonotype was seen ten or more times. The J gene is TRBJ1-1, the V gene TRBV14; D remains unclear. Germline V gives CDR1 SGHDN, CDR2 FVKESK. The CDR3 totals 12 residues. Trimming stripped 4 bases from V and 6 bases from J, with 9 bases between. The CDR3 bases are TGTGCCAGCAGCCCCTCGGGGTCTGAAGCTTTCTTT. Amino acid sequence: CASSPSGSEAFF.

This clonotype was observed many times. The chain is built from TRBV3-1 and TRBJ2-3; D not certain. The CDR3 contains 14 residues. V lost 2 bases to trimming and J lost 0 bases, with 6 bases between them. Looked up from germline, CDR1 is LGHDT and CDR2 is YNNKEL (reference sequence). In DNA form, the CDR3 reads TGTGCCAGCAGCCAACGAGGAAGCACAGATACGCAGTATTTT. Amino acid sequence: CASSQRGSTDTQYF.

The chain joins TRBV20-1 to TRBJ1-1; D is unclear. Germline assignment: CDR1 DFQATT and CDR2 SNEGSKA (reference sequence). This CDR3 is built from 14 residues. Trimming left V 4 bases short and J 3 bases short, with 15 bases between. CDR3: CSATGEGSHTEAFF. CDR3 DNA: TGCAGTGCTACAGGCGAAGGAAGTCACACTGAAGCTTTCTTT.

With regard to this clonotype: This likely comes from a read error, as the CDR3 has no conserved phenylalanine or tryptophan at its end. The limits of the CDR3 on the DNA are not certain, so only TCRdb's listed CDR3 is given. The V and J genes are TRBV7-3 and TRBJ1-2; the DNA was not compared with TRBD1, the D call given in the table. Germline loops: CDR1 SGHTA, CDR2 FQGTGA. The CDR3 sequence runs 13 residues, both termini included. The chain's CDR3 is CASSLGAGEYTQY.

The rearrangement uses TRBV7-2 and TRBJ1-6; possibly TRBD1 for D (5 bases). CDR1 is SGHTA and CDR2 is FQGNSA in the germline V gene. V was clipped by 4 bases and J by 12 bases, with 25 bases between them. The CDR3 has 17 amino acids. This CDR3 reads CASSSQGGDQPQQPLHF. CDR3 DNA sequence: TGTGCCAGCAGCTCCCAGGGAGGGGATCAGCCCCAGCAACCCCTCCACTTT.

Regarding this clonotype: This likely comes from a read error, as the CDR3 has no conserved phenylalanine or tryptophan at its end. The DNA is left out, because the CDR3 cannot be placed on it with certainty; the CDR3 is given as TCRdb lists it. CDR3 amino acids: CATSATVFGRYTQCS. V usage is TRBV2 and J usage is TRBJ2-5; the D call in the table, TRBD2, was not verified against the DNA. The length of the CDR3 is 15 amino acids, counting both ends. Germline loops: CDR1 SNHLY, CDR2 FYNNEI.

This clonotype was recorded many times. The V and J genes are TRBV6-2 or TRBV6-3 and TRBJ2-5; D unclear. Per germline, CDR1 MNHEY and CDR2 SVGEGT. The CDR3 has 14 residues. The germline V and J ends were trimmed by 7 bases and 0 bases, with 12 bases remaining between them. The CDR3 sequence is CASTLQQNQETQYF. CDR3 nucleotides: TGTGCCAGCACCCTGCAACAGAACCAAGAGACCCAGTACTTC.